A single sample gave rise to the 30 T cell receptor beta chains below, sequenced in a study of lymphopenia after photon versus proton radiotherapy. Repertoires were generated with immunoSEQ multiplex PCR, while TCRdb's copy carries only in-frame clones and drops some. The table includes 20,000 to 25,000 clones, 85% to 95% detected once. Sequenced material: peripheral blood, taken from a patient treated with proton-based radiotherapy. The source of these receptors is a woman between 70 and 85 years old with pancreatic cancer. Some clones in this sample may be carry-over from other donors' samples.

The rearrangement joins TRBV10-3 to TRBJ2-5, with 10 bases lining up with TRBD1. After removal of 6 bases from V and 2 bases from J, the junction contained 6 bases not matched to a gene. The CDR3 covers 15 residues. Germline V gene data show CDR1 as ENHRY and CDR2 as SYGVKD. CDR3 residues: CAIRKDRGEQETQYF. In DNA, the CDR3 is TGTGCCATCAGGAAGGACAGGGGGGAACAAGAGACCCAGTACTTC.

This clone was seen more than once but under ten times. The V call is TRBV2, the J call TRBJ1-1, with unresolved D. CDR1 SNHLY and CDR2 FYNNEI come from the germline V gene. CDR3 length: 12 amino acids. Trimming took 4 bases from V and 4 from J, leaving 7 bases between them. For the CDR3, the DNA is TGTGCCAGCAGTGGGGGTGGCACTGAAGCTTTCTTT. Amino acids: CASSGGGTEAFF. The whole variable domain, filled in from reference TRBV2 and TRBJ1-1, reads EPEVTQTPSHQVTQMGQEVILRCVPISNHLYFYWYRQILGQKVEFLVSFYNNEISEKSEIFDDQFSVERPDGSNFTLKIRSTKLEDSAMYFCASSGGGTEAFFGQGTRLTVV.

The rearrangement joins TRBV30 to TRBJ2-5; D assignment may be TRBD1 or TRBD2 (6 bases each). Germline V gene lookup returns CDR1 GTSNPN and CDR2 SVGIG (reference sequence). V lost 0 bases, J lost 2 bases, and 10 bases lay in between. The CDR3 has 14 residues. The CDR3 region is CAWSVGGLQETQYF. DNA for the CDR3: TGTGCCTGGAGTGTGGGGGGCCTACAAGAGACCCAGTACTTC.

In regard to this clone: One end of the junction fails to match germline, which may point to a read error. The rearrangement links TRBV7-7 to TRBJ2-3, with D maybe TRBD2 (5 bases). Germline lookup yields CDR1 SSHAT and CDR2 FNYEAQ (reference sequence). The CDR3 length is 15 residues. DNA for the CDR3: TGTGCTAGCAGCTTGTCGACTACCAGCACAGATACGCAGTATTTT. This encodes CASSLSTTSTDTQYF.

CDR3 loop: CSAASVRTQYF. The CDR3 region has the DNA TGCAGTGCCGCGTCGGTCCGTACGCAGTATTTT. The gene calls are TRBV20-1 and TRBJ2-3, with unresolved D. V lost 6 bases and J lost 8, with 12 bases in between. The CDR3 consists of 11 residues. Germline assignment: CDR1 DFQATT and CDR2 SNEGSKA (reference sequence).

The rearrangement links TRBV6-1 to TRBJ2-1; possible D gene TRBD1, 6 bases. The CDR3 runs 17 residues. Trimming left V 4 bases short and J 4 bases short, with 20 bases between. Germline V gene lookup returns CDR1 MNHNS and CDR2 SASEGT. CDR3 sequence (DNA): TGTGCCAGCAGTGCCTCAATCCCGGGACAAACATACAATGAGCAGTTCTTC. Amino acid sequence: CASSASIPGQTYNEQFF.

The chain carries TRBV19 and TRBJ2-7; tentative D call: TRBD1 (5 bases). Germline lookup yields CDR1 LNHDA and CDR2 SQIVND (reference sequence). Trimming shortened V by 3 bases and J by 0 bases, and 12 bases separated the two germline ends. This CDR3 is built from 15 residues. The chain's CDR3 is CASSIGPGSSYEQYF. DNA for the CDR3: TGTGCCAGTAGTATCGGGCCAGGGTCCTCCTACGAGCAGTACTTC.

V usage is TRBV28 and J usage is TRBJ2-1; weak D call: TRBD1 (5 bases). The CDR3 has 16 amino acids. V shed 3 bases and J shed 3 bases, with 15 bases lying between them. In germline, CDR1 is MDHEN, CDR2 SYDVKM. CDR3 loop: CASSFRGQGIYNEQFF. In DNA, the CDR3 is TGTGCCAGCAGTTTTCGTGGGCAGGGAATCTACAATGAGCAGTTCTTC. Drawing the rest from reference TRBV28 and TRBJ2-1, the complete variable domain is DVKVTQSSRYLVKRTGEKVFLECVQDMDHENMFWYRQDPGLGLRLIYFSYDVKMKEKGDIPEGYSVSREKKERFSLILESASTNQTSMYLCASSFRGQGIYNEQFFGPGTRLTVL.

This chain uses TRBV28 with TRBJ2-7; TRBD1 is a possible D gene (5 bases). Germline lookup yields CDR1 MDHEN and CDR2 SYDVKM. CDR3 length: 13 residues. V lost 10 bases and J 2 bases, leaving 15 bases between the germline ends. DNA of the CDR3: TGTGCCACCCAACGGACACCGACCTACGAGCAGTACTTC. Encoded protein: CATQRTPTYEQYF.

CDR3 bases: TGTGCCAGCAGCTTTGTAGCGAGCACAGATACGCAGTATTTT. This codes for CASSFVASTDTQYF. The rearrangement joins TRBV5-6 to TRBJ2-3, with a possible D match to TRBD2 (5 bases). The CDR3 sequence is 14 residues long. Between the trimmed V and J ends, which lost 2 bases and 0 bases, there was a span of 7 bases. CDR1 is SGHDT, CDR2 YYEEEE, per germline.

The CDR3 loop reads CASSLVFSGGVNEQFF. The DNA for the CDR3 is TGCGCCAGCAGCTTGGTATTTTCTGGGGGAGTCAATGAGCAGTTCTTC. The chain is built from TRBV5-1 and TRBJ2-1; D might be TRBD1 or TRBD2, each matching 5 bases. The CDR3 loop spans 16 amino acids. V dropped 0 bases and J dropped 6 bases, with 16 bases sitting between them. Germline V gene lookup returns CDR1 SGHRS and CDR2 YFSETQ.

The rearrangement links TRBV20-1 to TRBJ2-1; D ambiguous. Trimming took off 3 bases at V and 8 bases at J, with 8 bases between the two ends. The germline V gene has CDR1 DFQATT and CDR2 SNEGSKA (reference sequence). This CDR3 is 11 amino acids long. The CDR3 sequence: CSASQADEQFF. The CDR3 DNA reads TGCAGTGCTAGCCAGGCCGATGAGCAGTTCTTC.

CDR3: CASSIGDRNSNQPQHF. The CDR3 nucleotides read TGTGCCAGTAGTATAGGGGACAGGAATAGCAATCAGCCCCAGCATTTT. This sequence joins TRBV19 and TRBJ1-5; the match to TRBD1 covers 8 bases. Germline V gives CDR1 LNHDA, CDR2 SQIVND (reference sequence). The CDR3 has 16 amino acids. Unmatched junction bases numbered 2, after V lost 1 base and J lost 0 bases.

This clone appeared a few times. The genes are TRBV6-1 and TRBJ2-7; D remains unclear. V shed 1 base and J shed 6 bases, with 10 bases lying between them. The germline gives CDR1 MNHNS, CDR2 SASEGT. The length of the CDR3 is 13 residues. CDR3 DNA: TGTGCCAGCAGTGAAGGGAATATCTTCGAGCAGTACTTC. The encoded protein is CASSEGNIFEQYF.

The V call is TRBV6-1, the J call TRBJ2-7; D gene unclear. This CDR3 contains 15 residues. Germline CDR1 reads MNHNS; CDR2 reads SASEGT. V lost 5 bases and J 0 bases, leaving 14 bases between the germline ends. The CDR3 here is CASSRWDSSSYEQYF. The CDR3 DNA follows: TGTGCCAGCAGTAGATGGGATTCAAGCTCCTACGAGCAGTACTTC.

The CDR3 reads CASFDTGDTEAFF. Here the CDR3 DNA reads TGCGCCAGCTTCGACACGGGGGACACTGAAGCTTTCTTT. V is TRBV5-1 and J is TRBJ1-1; D might be TRBD1 (5 bases). The CDR3 has 13 residues. Trimming pared 7 bases from V and 3 bases from J, leaving 13 bases between. Per germline, CDR1 SGHRS and CDR2 YFSETQ.

The genes are TRBV4-1 and TRBJ2-1, with D unclear. V gave up 0 bases and J gave up 9 bases, with 9 bases separating them. Germline V gives CDR1 MGHRA, CDR2 YSYEKL. There are 13 residues in the CDR3. The CDR3, as DNA: TGCGCCAGCAGCCAAGAGTTTGCGGTTGAGCAGTTCTTC. Translated: CASSQEFAVEQFF.

The V and J genes are TRBV7-3 and TRBJ2-3; no firm D call. Germline CDR1 reads SGHTA; CDR2 reads FQGTGA. With 0 bases removed from V and 6 bases from J, the gap between germline ends came to 4 bases. The CDR3 sequence is 12 residues long. CDR3 residues: CASSLTGDTQYF. In DNA, the CDR3 is TGTGCCAGCAGCTTAACTGGGGATACGCAGTATTTT.

The chain carries TRBV29-1 and TRBJ1-1; D gene uncertain. CDR3 size: 11 residues. Germline V lookup: CDR1 SQVTM, CDR2 ANQGSEA. Here the CDR3 DNA reads TGCAGTGGGGAAGTGAACACTGAAGCTTTCTTT. It encodes CSGEVNTEAFF.

The chain is built from TRBV18 and TRBJ1-5, with unresolved D. V lost 3 bases to trimming and J lost 0 bases, with 18 bases between them. Germline V gene sequence: CDR1 KGHSH, CDR2 LQKENI. There are 18 residues in the CDR3. CDR3 nucleotide sequence: TGTGCCAGCTCACCCACTCCCGTGGGCTGGGATAGCAATCAGCCCCAGCATTTT. Its translation: CASSPTPVGWDSNQPQHF.

The rearrangement uses TRBV28 and TRBJ2-6; the D gene is possibly TRBD1 (6 bases). The CDR3 extends over 15 amino acids. Per the germline V gene, CDR1 is MDHEN and CDR2 is SYDVKM. The ends were cut back, 6 bases at V and 2 bases at J, with 11 bases in the middle. CDR3 region: CASSPGGTGANVLTF. The DNA for the CDR3 is TGTGCCAGCAGCCCTGGGGGCACTGGGGCCAACGTCCTGACTTTC.

J is TRBJ1-2 and V is TRBV28; unclear D gene. CDR1 and CDR2 (germline): MDHEN, SYDVKM. The CDR3 covers 15 residues. V lost 6 bases to trimming and J lost 4 bases, with 18 bases between them. As DNA, the CDR3 is TGTGCCAGCAGCCCTATTACGACCGGATTCTATGGCTACACCTTC. This codes for CASSPITTGFYGYTF.

This chain uses TRBV2 with TRBJ2-1; 8 bases fit TRBD2. This CDR3 has 15 amino acids. Germline loops: CDR1 SNHLY, CDR2 FYNNEI. V dropped 3 bases and J dropped 2; count of bases not matched to a gene: 3. The CDR3, as DNA: TGTGCCAGCAGTGACTCGGGAGGGGCCTACAATGAGCAGTTCTTC. It specifies CASSDSGGAYNEQFF.

This sequence joins TRBV28 and TRBJ2-1, with D perhaps matching TRBD2 (5 bases). The CDR3 runs to 13 residues. Germline CDR1 is MDHEN and CDR2 is SYDVKM. Trimming stripped 6 bases from V and 6 bases from J, with 12 bases between. The CDR3 spells CASRPQAVNEQFF. CDR3 DNA sequence: TGTGCCAGCAGACCTCAAGCGGTCAATGAGCAGTTCTTC.

The CDR3 sequence: CASSALRAPSEQFF. The CDR3 DNA reads TGTGCCAGCAGCGCATTAAGAGCCCCCAGTGAGCAGTTCTTC. This sequence joins TRBV11-2 and TRBJ2-1; no reliable D call. The CDR3 is 14 amino acids. The V gene lost 5 bases and the J gene lost 9 bases, with 17 bases spanning the gap. CDR1 SGHAT and CDR2 FQNNGV come from the germline V gene.

The V and J genes are TRBV6-1 and TRBJ1-3; tentative D call: TRBD1 (6 bases). The CDR3 is 13 residues long. CDR1 and CDR2 (germline): MNHNS, SASEGT. The germline V and J ends were trimmed by 3 bases and 11 bases, with 14 bases remaining between them. CDR3 residues: CASSEGAKVPIYF. The CDR3 DNA reads TGTGCCAGCAGTGAGGGGGCAAAGGTCCCCATATATTTT.

Worth noting for this clone: In the same sample, other DNA sequences code for this CDR3. The rearrangement links TRBV5-4 to TRBJ1-1; D ambiguous. The CDR3 runs to 12 residues. V was shortened by 4 bases and J by 3 bases, with 7 bases between the two germline ends. Germline-derived CDR1 and CDR2 are SGHNT and YYREEE (reference sequence). This CDR3 is CASSQTDTEAFF. The CDR3 nucleotides are TGTGCCAGCAGCCAGACCGACACTGAAGCTTTCTTT.

This chain joins TRBV7-2 and TRBJ2-5; D is perhaps TRBD2 (6 bases). The CDR3 totals 14 residues. Germline values: CDR1 SGHTA, CDR2 FQGNSA. V was shortened by 2 bases and J by 5 bases, with 12 bases between the two germline ends. CDR3 region: CASSLTVAGETQYF. For the CDR3, the DNA is TGTGCCAGCAGCTTAACGGTCGCGGGGGAGACCCAGTACTTC.

The chain uses TRBV2 and TRBJ1-2; D gene uncertain. The CDR3 is made up of 12 amino acids. In germline, CDR1 is SNHLY, CDR2 FYNNEI. V shed 5 bases and J shed 4 bases, with 8 bases lying between them. The CDR3 DNA is TGTGCCAGCAGTCGTTCTGGCTATGGCTACACCTTC. It is translated as CASSRSGYGYTF. The entire variable domain, with the rest obtained from reference TRBV2 and TRBJ1-2, is as follows: EPEVTQTPSHQVTQMGQEVILRCVPISNHLYFYWYRQILGQKVEFLVSFYNNEISEKSEIFDDQFSVERPDGSNFTLKIRSTKLEDSAMYFCASSRSGYGYTFGSGTRLTVV.

With regard to this clone: Other DNA sequences in the sample encode the same CDR3. The rearrangement joins TRBV28 to TRBJ2-7; D is ambiguous. Trimming stripped 4 bases from V and 1 base from J, with 11 bases between. The germline V gene encodes CDR1 MDHEN and CDR2 SYDVKM. The CDR3 runs 14 residues. CDR3 in amino acids: CASSSPGQSYEQYF. As DNA, the CDR3 is TGTGCCAGCAGTTCGCCGGGCCAATCCTACGAGCAGTACTTC.